The following is a T cell receptor (beta chain) sequence with its context. The antigen is undetermined. The method was immunoSEQ multiplex PCR; TCRdb's version includes in-frame clones alone and lacks a portion of them. The repertoire holds tens of thousands of clones, with about 76% as singletons. Germline V lookup: CDR1 SGHAT, CDR2 FQNNGV. The CDR3 length is 16 residues. Trimming cost V 1 base and J 1 base; bases outside gene matches: 5. This sample was taken from a study of PD-1 blockade in mismatch repair-deficient tumors. Points from the study as a whole: Tumor-resident clones, often undetectable pretreatment in blood, expanded then contracted after pembrolizumab.

This material consisted of peripheral blood, taken 4 weeks after starting pembrolizumab. The chain recombines TRBV11-2 with TRBJ2-5; 8 nucleotides agree with TRBD2. This clonotype was sampled from an adult with mismatch repair-deficient cancer. This CDR3 is CASSLAGGPFQETQYF. The CDR3, as DNA: TGTGCCAGCAGCTTAGCGGGAGGGCCCTTCCAAGAGACCCAGTACTTC.